This record concerns one TCR beta chain sequence. The sample originates from a study of blood T cell repertoires in COVID-19. TCRdb's copy holds only in-frame clones and misses some; the assay was immunoSEQ multiplex PCR. Found here are over 200,000 clones, around 90% of them singletons; the top ten hold approximately 1.2%. Sequencing input: PBMCs or T cells enriched from blood (not recorded which). The receptor was isolated from a human donor in a cohort exposed to, infected with or recovered from COVID-19 (not recorded which). The donor label of this sample is uncertain.

CDR3 amino acids: CASSAGDREAFF. The CDR3 DNA follows: TGCGCCAGCAGCGCCGGGGACAGGGAAGCTTTCTTT. The chain carries TRBV5-1 and TRBJ1-1; 8 bases fit TRBD1. The germline gives CDR1 SGHRS, CDR2 YFSETQ. This CDR3 has 12 amino acids. With 4 bases clipped from V and 8 bases from J, the junction kept 4 bases outside the gene matches.